This T cell receptor (beta chain) was retrieved from a study of T cells after yellow fever vaccination. Notes on the study in general: A small proportion of clonotypes was detected in both the CD4 and CD8 compartments. Clones from primary vaccination mostly reappeared after the booster (96% CD4, over 85% CD8).

As regards this clonotype: The antigen is undetermined.

TCRdb independently ran MiXCR on the 5' RACE reads; one entry per CDR3 protein. The sample yields 620,000 or so distinct CDR3 sequences, about a sixth seen once. CDR1 and CDR2 from the germline V gene are SGHAT and FQNNGV. V shed 4 bases and J shed 2 bases, with 14 bases lying between them. This CDR3 has 15 residues. The sequence came from a man aged 18 to 30 who received the YFV17D yellow fever vaccine. This rearrangement joins TRBV11-2 to TRBJ2-5, with D perhaps assigned TRBD1 or TRBD2 (7 bases each). Sequencing was performed on PBMCs, taken roughly 5 days after the first yellow fever vaccination. CDR3 amino acids: CASSSQGGGQETQYF. In DNA, the CDR3 is TGTGCCAGCAGCTCGCAGGGGGGAGGGCAAGAGACCCAGTACTTC.